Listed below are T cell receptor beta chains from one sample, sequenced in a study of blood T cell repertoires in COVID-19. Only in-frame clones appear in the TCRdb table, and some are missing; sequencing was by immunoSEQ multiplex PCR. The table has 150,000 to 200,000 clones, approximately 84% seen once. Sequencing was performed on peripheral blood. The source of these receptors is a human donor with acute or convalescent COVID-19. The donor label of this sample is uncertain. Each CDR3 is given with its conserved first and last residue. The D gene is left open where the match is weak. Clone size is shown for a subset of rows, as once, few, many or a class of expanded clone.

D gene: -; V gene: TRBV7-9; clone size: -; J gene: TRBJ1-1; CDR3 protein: CASSLYRAGDTEAFF; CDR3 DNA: TGTGCCAGCAGTCTGTACAGGGCGGGGGACACTGAAGCTTTCTTT
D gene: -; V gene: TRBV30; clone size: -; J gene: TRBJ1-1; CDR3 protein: CAWREWGLANTEAFF; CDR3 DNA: TGTGCCTGGAGGGAGTGGGGGCTGGCGAACACTGAAGCTTTCTTT
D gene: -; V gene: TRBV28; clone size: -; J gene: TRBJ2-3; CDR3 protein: CASSLPGAKDTQYF; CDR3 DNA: TGTGCCAGCAGCCTCCCAGGGGCAAAAGATACGCAGTATTTT
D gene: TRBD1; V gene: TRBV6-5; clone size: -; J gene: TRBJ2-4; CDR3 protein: CASNRGATKNIQYF; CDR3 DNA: TGTGCCAGCAACAGGGGGGCGACCAAAAACATTCAGTACTTC
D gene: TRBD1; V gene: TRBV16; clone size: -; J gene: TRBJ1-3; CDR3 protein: CASSQRDRGNTIYF; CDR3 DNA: TGTGCCAGCAGCCAACGGGACAGGGGAAACACCATATATTTT
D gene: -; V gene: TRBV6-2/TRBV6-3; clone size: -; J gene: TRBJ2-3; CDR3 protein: CASSLVGDTQYF; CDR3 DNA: TGTGCCAGCAGCCTTGTCGGGGATACGCAGTATTTT
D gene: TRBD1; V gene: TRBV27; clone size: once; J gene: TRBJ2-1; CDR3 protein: CASSLPSQTGGRRNEQFF; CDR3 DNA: TGTGCCAGCAGTTTACCGTCACAGACAGGGGGGAGAAGGAATGAGCAGTTCTTC
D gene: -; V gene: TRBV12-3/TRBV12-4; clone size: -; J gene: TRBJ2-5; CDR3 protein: CASTTGTGETQYF; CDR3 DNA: TGTGCCAGCACCACGGGCACAGGGGAGACCCAGTACTTC
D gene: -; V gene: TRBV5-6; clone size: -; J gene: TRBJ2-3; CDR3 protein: CASSLALATDTQYF; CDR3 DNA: TGTGCCAGCAGCTTGGCACTAGCCACAGATACGCAGTATTTT
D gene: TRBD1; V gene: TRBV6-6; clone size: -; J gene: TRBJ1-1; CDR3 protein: CASRTGQNTEAFF; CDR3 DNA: TGTGCCAGCAGGACAGGGCAGAACACTGAAGCTTTCTTT
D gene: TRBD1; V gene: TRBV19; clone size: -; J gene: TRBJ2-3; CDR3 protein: CASSKGGQGARTDTQYF; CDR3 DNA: TGTGCCAGTAGTAAAGGGGGCCAGGGGGCGCGCACAGATACGCAGTATTTT
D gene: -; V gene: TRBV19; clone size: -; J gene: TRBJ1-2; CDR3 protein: CASTIGGPLGADGYTF; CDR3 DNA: TGTGCCAGTACCATCGGGGGGCCACTGGGAGCGGATGGCTACACCTTC
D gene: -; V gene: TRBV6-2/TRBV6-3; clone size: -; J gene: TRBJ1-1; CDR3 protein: CASSTYRVGNTEAFF; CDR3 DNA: TGTGCCAGCAGTACCTACAGGGTAGGGAACACTGAAGCTTTCTTT
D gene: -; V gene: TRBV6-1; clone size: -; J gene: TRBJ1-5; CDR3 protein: CASSEASDNQPQHF; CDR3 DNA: TGTGCCAGCAGTGAAGCTAGCGACAATCAGCCCCAGCATTTT
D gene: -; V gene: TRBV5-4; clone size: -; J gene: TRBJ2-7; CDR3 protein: CASSWAPTLALSSYEQYF; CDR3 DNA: TGTGCCAGCAGCTGGGCCCCTACTCTAGCGCTGAGCTCCTACGAGCAGTACTTC
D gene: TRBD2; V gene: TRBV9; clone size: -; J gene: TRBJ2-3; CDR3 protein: CASSVGPHLAGGTDTQYF; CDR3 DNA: TGTGCCAGCAGCGTAGGGCCCCATCTAGCGGGAGGAACAGATACGCAGTATTTT
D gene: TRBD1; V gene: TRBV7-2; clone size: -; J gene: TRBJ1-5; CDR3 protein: CASSSQVTGVGNQPQHF; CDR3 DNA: TGTGCCAGCAGCTCCCAAGTTACAGGGGTTGGCAATCAGCCCCAGCATTTT
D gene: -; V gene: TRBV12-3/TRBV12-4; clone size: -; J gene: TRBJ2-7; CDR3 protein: CASRVGGSYEQYF; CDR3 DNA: TGTGCCAGCAGGGTGGGGGGCTCCTACGAGCAGTACTTC
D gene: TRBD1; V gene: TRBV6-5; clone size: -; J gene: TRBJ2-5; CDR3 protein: CASSFRETGVRETQYF; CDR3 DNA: TGTGCCAGCAGTTTCCGTGAAACAGGGGTGAGGGAGACCCAGTACTTC
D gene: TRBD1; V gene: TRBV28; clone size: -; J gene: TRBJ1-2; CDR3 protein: CASSFGTEIYGYTF; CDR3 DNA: TGTGCCAGCAGTTTCGGGACAGAAATATATGGCTACACCTTC
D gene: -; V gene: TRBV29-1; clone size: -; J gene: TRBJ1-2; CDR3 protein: CSVVADYGYTF; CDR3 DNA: TGCAGCGTTGTTGCGGACTATGGCTACACCTTC
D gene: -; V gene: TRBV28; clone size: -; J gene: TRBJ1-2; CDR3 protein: CASSFYGAGFNGYTF; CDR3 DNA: TGTGCCAGCAGTTTTTATGGGGCCGGGTTTAATGGCTACACCTTC
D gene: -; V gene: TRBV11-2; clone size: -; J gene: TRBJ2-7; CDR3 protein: CASSALYEQYF; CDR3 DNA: TGTGCCAGCAGCGCGCTCTACGAGCAGTACTTC
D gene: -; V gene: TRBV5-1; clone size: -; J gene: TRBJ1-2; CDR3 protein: CASSLAVQNYGYTF; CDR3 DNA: TGCGCCAGCAGCTTGGCGGTCCAAAACTATGGCTACACCTTC
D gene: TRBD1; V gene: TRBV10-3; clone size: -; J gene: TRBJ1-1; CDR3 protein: CAISESGRGDTEAFF; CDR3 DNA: TGTGCCATCAGTGAGTCCGGCAGGGGGGACACTGAAGCTTTCTTT
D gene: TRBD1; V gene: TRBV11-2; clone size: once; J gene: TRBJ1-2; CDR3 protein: CASSTIGQANYGYTF; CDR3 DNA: TGTGCCAGCAGCACGATAGGACAGGCAAATTATGGCTACACCTTC
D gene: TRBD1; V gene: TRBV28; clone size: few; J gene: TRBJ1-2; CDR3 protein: CASRWDRGGYGYTF; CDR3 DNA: TGTGCCAGCAGGTGGGACAGGGGAGGCTATGGCTACACCTTC
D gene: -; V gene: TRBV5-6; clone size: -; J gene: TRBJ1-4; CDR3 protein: CASSLGRGTMEKLFF; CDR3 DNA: TGTGCCAGCAGCTTGGGCAGGGGAACGATGGAAAAACTGTTTTTT
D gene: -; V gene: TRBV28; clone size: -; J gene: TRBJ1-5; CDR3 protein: CASTPRDRPNQPQHF; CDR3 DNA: TGTGCCAGCACCCCTCGGGATCGCCCCAATCAGCCCCAGCATTTT
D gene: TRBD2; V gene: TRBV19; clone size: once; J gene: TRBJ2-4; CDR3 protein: CASSIVAGAFDIQYF; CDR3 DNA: TGTGCCAGTAGTATAGTAGCGGGGGCCTTTGACATTCAGTACTTC
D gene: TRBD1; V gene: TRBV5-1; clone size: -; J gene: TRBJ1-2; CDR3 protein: CASSQGQGWEGYTF; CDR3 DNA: TGCGCCAGCAGCCAAGGACAGGGCTGGGAAGGCTACACCTTC
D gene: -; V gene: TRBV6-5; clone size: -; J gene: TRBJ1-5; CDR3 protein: CASNYGTYQPQHF; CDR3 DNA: TGTGCCAGCAACTACGGCACTTATCAGCCCCAGCATTTT
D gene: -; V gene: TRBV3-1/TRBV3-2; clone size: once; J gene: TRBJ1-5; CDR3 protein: CASSLDRTNQPQHF; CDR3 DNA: TGTGCCAGCAGCCTAGACAGGACAAATCAGCCCCAGCATTTT
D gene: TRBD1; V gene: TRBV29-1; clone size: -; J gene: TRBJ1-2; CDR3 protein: CSATGGNYGYTF; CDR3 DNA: TGCAGCGCGACAGGGGGGAACTATGGCTACACCTTC
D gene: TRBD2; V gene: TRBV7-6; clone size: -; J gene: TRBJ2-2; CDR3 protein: CASSLASGRGTGELFF; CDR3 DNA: TGTGCCAGCAGCTTAGCTAGCGGGAGAGGCACCGGGGAGCTGTTTTTT
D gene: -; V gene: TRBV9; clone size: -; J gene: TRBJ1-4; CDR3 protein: CASSVDPGQPIGVLFF; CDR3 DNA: TGTGCCAGCAGCGTAGACCCCGGACAGCCCATCGGGGTGCTGTTTTTT
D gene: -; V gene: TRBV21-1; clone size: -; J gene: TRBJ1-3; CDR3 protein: CASSLLEPAWNTIYF; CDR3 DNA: TGTGCCAGCAGCCTACTAGAGCCGGCGTGGAACACCATATATTTT
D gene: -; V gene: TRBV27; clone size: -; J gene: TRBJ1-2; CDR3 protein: CASSLGSPGAYGYTF; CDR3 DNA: TGTGCCAGCAGTTTAGGATCTCCTGGGGCTTATGGCTACACCTTC
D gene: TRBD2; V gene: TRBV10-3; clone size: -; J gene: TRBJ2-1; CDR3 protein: CAISEGAGFSYNEQFF; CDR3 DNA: TGTGCCATCAGTGAGGGAGCGGGATTCTCCTACAATGAGCAGTTCTTC
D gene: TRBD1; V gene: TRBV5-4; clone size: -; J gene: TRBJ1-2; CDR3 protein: CASSYTGTAYGYTF; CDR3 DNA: TGTGCCAGCAGCTATACCGGGACAGCCTATGGCTACACCTTC
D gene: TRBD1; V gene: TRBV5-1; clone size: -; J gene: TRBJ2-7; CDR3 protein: CASSLVGTGRFSGYEQYF; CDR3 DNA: TGCGCCAGCAGCTTGGTAGGGACAGGGAGGTTTTCTGGCTACGAGCAGTACTTC
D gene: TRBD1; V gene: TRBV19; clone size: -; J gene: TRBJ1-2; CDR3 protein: CASSSDRVPYGYTF; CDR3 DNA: TGTGCCAGTAGTTCGGACAGGGTGCCCTATGGCTACACCTTC
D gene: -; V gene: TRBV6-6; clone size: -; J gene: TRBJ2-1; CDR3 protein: CATRKQTYNEQFF; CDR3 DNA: TGTGCCACCCGGAAACAGACCTACAATGAGCAGTTCTTC
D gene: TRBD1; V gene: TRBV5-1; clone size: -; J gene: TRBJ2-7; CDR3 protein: CASSLADRNYEQYF; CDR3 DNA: TGCGCCAGCAGCTTAGCGGACAGGAATTACGAGCAGTACTTC
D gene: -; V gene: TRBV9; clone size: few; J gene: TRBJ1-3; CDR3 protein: CASSVGKATGNTIYF; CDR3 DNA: TGTGCCAGCAGCGTAGGTAAAGCAACTGGAAACACCATATATTTT